This T cell receptor (beta chain) was observed in a study of blood T cell repertoires in COVID-19. Grouping used clinical history reported by participants in a survey and questionnaire. Cohort 3 recovered donors had two negative PCRs, clearance, or symptom resolution. This clone was recorded only once. The CDR3 is made up of 15 amino acids. Libraries were prepared by immunoSEQ multiplex PCR; TCRdb keeps only in-frame clonotypes and omits some of them. Of roughly 300,000 clones listed, more than 75% are singletons. Specimen: PBMCs or T cells enriched from blood (not recorded which). This chain uses TRBV21-1 with TRBJ1-2; the DNA was not used to check the table's D call, TRBD1. TRBV21-1 represents a pseudogene. This TCR derives from a woman younger than 45 who had recovered from COVID-19. CDR3 residues: CASSVRDRENYGYTF. CDR3 bases: TGTGCCAGCAGCGTCCGGGACAGGGAAAACTATGGCTACACCTTC.